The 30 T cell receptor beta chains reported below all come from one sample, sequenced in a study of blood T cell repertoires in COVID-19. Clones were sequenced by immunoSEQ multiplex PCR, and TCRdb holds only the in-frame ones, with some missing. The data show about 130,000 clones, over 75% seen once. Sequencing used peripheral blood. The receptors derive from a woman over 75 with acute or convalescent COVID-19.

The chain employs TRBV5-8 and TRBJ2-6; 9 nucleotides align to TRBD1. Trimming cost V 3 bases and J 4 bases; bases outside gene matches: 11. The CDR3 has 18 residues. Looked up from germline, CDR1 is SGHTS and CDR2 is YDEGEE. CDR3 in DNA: TGTGCCAGCAGCTGGGGTCCCGGGACAGGGCTGGGGGCCAACGTCCTGACTTTC. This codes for CASSWGPGTGLGANVLTF.

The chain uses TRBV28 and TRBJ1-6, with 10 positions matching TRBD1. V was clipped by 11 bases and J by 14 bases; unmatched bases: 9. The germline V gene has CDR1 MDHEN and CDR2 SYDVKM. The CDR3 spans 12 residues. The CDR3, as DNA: TGTGCCTCTTCGGGACAGGGGTTCTCCCTCCACTTT. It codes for CASSGQGFSLHF.

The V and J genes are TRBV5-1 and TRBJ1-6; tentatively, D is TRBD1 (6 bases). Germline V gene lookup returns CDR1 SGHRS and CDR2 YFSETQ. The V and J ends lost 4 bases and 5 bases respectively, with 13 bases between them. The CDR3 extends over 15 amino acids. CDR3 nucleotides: TGCGCCAGCAGCACGACAGGCCACGATAATTCACCCCTCCACTTT. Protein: CASSTTGHDNSPLHF.

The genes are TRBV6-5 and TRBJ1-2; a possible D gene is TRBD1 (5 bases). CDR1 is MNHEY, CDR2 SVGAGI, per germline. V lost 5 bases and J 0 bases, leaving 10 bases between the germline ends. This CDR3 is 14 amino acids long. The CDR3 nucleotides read TGTGCCAGCAGTCCGACAGCCTCTAACTATGGCTACACCTTC. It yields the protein CASSPTASNYGYTF.

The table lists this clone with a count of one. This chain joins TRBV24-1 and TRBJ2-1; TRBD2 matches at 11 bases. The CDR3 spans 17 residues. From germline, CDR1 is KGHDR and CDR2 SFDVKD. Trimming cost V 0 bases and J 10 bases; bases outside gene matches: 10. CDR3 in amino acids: CATSDLGSSGGSGEQFF. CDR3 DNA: TGTGCCACCAGTGATTTGGGGTCTAGCGGGGGGTCTGGAGAGCAGTTCTTC.

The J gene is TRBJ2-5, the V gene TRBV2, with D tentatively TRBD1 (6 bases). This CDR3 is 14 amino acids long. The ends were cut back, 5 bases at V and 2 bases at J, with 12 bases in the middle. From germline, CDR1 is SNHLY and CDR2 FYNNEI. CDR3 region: CASSQGHSQETQYF. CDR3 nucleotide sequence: TGTGCCAGCAGTCAGGGACACTCGCAAGAGACCCAGTACTTC.

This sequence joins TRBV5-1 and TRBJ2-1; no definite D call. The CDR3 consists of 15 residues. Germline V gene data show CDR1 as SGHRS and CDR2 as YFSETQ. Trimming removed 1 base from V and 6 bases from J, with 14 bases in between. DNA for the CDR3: TGCGCCAGCAGCTTGTGGGCAGCCGCCAGCAATGAGCAGTTCTTC. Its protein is CASSLWAAASNEQFF.

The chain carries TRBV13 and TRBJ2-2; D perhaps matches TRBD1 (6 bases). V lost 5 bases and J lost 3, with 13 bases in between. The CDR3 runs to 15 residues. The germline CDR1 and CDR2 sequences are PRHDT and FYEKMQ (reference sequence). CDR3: CASSLPGTYTGELFF. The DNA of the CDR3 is TGTGCCAGCAGCCTCCCCGGGACATACACCGGGGAGCTGTTTTTT.

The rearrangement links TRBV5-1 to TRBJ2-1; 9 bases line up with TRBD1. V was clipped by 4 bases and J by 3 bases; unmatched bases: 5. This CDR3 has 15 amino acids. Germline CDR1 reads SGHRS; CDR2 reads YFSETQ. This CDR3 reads CASSQGQGVYNEQFF. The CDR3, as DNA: TGCGCCAGCAGCCAGGGACAGGGAGTCTACAATGAGCAGTTCTTC. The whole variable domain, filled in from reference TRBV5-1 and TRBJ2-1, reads KAGVTQTPRYLIKTRGQQVTLSCSPISGHRSVSWYQQTPGQGLQFLFEYFSETQRNKGNFPGRFSGRQFSNSRSEMNVSTLELGDSALYLCASSQGQGVYNEQFFGPGTRLTVL.

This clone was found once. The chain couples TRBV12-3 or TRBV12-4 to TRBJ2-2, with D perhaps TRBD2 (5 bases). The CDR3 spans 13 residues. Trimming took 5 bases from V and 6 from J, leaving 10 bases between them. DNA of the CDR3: TGTGCCAGCAGTCGTAGCGCCTCCGGGGAGCTGTTTTTT. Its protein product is CASSRSASGELFF.

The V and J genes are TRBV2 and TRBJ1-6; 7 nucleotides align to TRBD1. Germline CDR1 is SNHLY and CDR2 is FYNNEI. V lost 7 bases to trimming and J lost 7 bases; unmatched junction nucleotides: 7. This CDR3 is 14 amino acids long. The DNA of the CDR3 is TGTGCCAGCAACCCGACAGGGCCGAATTCACCCCTCCACTTT. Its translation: CASNPTGPNSPLHF.

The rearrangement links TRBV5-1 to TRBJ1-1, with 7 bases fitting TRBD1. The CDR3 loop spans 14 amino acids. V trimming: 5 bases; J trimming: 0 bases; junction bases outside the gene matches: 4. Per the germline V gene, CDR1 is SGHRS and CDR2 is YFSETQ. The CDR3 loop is CASRQGQMNTEAFF. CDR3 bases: TGCGCCAGCAGGCAGGGACAGATGAACACTGAAGCTTTCTTT.

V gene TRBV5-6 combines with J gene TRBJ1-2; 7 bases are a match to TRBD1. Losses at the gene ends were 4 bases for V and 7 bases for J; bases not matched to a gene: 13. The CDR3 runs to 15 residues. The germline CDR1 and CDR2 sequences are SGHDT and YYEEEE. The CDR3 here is CASSPTGTVVRGYTF. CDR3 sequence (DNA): TGTGCCAGCAGCCCAACAGGGACAGTCGTCCGTGGCTACACCTTC.

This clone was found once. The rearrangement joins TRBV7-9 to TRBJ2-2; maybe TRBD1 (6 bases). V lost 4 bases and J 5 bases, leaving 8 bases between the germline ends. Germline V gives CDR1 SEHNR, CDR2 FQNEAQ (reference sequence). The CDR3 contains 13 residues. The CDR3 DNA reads TGTGCCAGCAGCTCAGGGGTGACCGGGGAGCTGTTTTTT. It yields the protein CASSSGVTGELFF. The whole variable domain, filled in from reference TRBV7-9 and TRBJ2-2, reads DTGVSQNPRHKITKRGQNVTFRCDPISEHNRLYWYRQTLGQGPEFLTYFQNEAQLEKSRLLSDRFSAERPKGSFSTLEIQRTEQGDSAMYLCASSSGVTGELFFGEGSRLTVL.

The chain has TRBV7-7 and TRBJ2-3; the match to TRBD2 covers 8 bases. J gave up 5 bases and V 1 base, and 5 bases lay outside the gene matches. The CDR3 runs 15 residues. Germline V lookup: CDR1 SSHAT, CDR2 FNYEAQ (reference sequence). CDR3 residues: CASSLGSGGGDTQYF. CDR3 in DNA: TGTGCCAGCAGCTTAGGGAGCGGGGGAGGAGATACGCAGTATTTT.

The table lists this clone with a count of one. This chain's CDR3 is CASSRRDGDYGYTF. CDR3 DNA: TGTGCCAGCTCAAGGCGGGACGGGGACTATGGCTACACCTTC. This chain uses TRBV18 with TRBJ1-2; D is perhaps TRBD1 (5 bases). V gave up 5 bases and J gave up 3 bases, with 13 bases separating them. Per germline, CDR1 KGHSH and CDR2 LQKENI. This CDR3 has 14 residues.

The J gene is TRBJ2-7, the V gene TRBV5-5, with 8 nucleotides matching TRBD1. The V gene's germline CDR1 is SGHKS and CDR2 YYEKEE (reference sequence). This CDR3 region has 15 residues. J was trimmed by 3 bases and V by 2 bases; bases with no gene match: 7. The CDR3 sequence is CASSLTGGIIYEQYV. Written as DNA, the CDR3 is TGTGCCAGCAGCTTAACAGGGGGTATCATCTACGAGCAGTACGTC.

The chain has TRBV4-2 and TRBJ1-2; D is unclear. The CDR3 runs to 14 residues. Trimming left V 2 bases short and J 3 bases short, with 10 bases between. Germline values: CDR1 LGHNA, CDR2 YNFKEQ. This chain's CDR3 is CASSQSYTDYGYTF. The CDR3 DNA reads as TGTGCCAGCAGCCAAAGTTATACTGACTATGGCTACACCTTC.

The CDR3 sequence is CASSSRTERSTDTQYF. In nucleotides, the CDR3 is TGTGCCAGCAGCTCCCGAACTGAGCGGTCCACAGATACGCAGTATTTT. This chain uses TRBV28 with TRBJ2-3; perhaps TRBD2 as D (5 bases). There are 16 residues in the CDR3. The germline gives CDR1 MDHEN, CDR2 SYDVKM. V lost 6 bases and J 2 bases, leaving 18 bases between the germline ends.

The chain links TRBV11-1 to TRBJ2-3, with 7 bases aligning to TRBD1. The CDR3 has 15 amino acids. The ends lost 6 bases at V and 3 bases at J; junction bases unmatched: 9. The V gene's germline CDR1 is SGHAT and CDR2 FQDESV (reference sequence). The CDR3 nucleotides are TGTGCCAGCAGTACAGGGGCGGGTTCGACAGATACGCAGTATTTT. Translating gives CASSTGAGSTDTQYF.

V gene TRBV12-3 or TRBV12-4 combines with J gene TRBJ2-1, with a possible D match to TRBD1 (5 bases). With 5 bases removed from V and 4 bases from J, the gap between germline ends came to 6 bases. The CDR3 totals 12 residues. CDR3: CASSRQYNEQFF. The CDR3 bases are TGTGCCAGCAGTCGACAGTACAATGAGCAGTTCTTC.

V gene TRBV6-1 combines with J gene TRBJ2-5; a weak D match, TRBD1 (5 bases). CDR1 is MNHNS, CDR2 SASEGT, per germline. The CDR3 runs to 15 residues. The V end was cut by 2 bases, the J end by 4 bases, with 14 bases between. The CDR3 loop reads CASSERQGGRETQYF. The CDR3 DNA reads TGTGCCAGCAGTGAAAGGCAGGGCGGTCGAGAGACCCAGTACTTC.

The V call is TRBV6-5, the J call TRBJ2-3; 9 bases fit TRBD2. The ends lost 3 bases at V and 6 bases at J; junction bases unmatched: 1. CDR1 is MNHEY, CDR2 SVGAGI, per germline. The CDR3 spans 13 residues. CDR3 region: CASSYTSGDTQYF. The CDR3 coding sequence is TGTGCCAGCAGTTATACTAGCGGGGATACGCAGTATTTT.

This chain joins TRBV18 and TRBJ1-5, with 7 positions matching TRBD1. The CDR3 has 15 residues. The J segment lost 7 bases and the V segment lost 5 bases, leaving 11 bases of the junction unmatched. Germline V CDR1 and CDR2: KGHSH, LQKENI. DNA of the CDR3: TGTGCCAGCTCATCGCCCTACAGGGGTGAGCAGCCCCAGCATTTT. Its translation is CASSSPYRGEQPQHF.

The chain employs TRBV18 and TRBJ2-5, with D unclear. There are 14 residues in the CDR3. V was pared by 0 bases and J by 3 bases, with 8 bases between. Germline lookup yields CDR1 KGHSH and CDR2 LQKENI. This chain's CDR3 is CASSPPRSEETQYF. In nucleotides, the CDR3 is TGTGCCAGCTCACCACCGCGGAGCGAAGAGACCCAGTACTTC.

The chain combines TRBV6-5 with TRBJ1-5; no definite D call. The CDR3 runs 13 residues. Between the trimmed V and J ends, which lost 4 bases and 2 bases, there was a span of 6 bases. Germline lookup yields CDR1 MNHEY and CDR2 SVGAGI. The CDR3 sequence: CASSFIGNQPQHF. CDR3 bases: TGTGCCAGCAGTTTTATTGGCAATCAGCCCCAGCATTTT.

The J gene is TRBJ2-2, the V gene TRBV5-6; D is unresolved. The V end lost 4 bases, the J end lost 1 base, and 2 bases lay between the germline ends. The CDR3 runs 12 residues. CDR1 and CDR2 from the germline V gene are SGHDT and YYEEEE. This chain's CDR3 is CASSRNTGELFF. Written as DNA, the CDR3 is TGTGCCAGCAGCCGGAACACCGGGGAGCTGTTTTTT. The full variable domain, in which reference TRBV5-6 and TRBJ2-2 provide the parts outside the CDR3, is DAGVTQSPTHLIKTRGQQVTLRCSPKSGHDTVSWYQQALGQGPQFIFQYYEEEERQRGNFPDRFSGHQFPNYSSELNVNALLLGDSALYLCASSRNTGELFFGEGSRLTVL.

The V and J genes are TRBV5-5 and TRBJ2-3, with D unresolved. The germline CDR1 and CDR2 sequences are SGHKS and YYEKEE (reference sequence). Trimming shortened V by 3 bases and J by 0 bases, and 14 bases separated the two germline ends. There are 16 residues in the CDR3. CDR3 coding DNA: TGTGCCAGCAGCTCCGAGGCGTTCTTTAGCACAGATACGCAGTATTTT. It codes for CASSSEAFFSTDTQYF.

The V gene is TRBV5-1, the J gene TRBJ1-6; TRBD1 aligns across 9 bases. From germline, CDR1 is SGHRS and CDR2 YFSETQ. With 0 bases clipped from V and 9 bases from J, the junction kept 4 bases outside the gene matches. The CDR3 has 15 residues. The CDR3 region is CASSLAGTGFSPLHF. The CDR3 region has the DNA TGCGCCAGCAGCTTGGCCGGGACAGGGTTTTCACCCCTCCACTTT.

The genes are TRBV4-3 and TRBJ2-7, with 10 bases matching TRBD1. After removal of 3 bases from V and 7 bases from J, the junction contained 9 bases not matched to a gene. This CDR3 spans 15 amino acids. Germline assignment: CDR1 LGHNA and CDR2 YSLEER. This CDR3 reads CASSQRGQGFGEQYF. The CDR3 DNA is TGCGCCAGCAGCCAGAGGGGACAGGGGTTTGGTGAGCAGTACTTC.